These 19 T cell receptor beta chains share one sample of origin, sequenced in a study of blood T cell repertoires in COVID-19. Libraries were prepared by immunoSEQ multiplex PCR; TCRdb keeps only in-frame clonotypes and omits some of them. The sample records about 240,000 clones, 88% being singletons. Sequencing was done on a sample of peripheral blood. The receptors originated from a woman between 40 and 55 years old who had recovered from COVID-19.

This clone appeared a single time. Here the CDR3 DNA reads TGTGCCAGCAGCCCCTCGGACAGGTTCAATCAGCCCCAGCATTTT. Translated: CASSPSDRFNQPQHF. The rearrangement links TRBV7-2 to TRBJ1-5; TRBD1 matches 7 bases. Germline-derived CDR1 and CDR2 are SGHTA and FQGNSA. The CDR3 is 15 amino acids. V shed 5 bases, J shed 3 bases, and the junction held 7 bases outside the gene matches.

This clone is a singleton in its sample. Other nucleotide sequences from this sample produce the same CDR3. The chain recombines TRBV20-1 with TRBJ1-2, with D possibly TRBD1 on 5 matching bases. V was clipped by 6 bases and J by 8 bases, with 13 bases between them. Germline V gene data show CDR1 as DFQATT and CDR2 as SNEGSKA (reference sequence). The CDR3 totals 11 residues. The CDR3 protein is CSAPTGGGYTF. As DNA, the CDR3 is TGCAGTGCGCCCACGGGGGGGGGCTACACCTTC.

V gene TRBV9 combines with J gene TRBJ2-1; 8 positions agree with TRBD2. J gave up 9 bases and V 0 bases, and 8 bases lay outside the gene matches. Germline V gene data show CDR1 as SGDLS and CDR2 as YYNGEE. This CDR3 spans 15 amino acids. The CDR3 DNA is TGTGCCAGCAGCGTAGTGACGGGAGGGGAAGGTGAGCAGTTCTTC. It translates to CASSVVTGGEGEQFF.

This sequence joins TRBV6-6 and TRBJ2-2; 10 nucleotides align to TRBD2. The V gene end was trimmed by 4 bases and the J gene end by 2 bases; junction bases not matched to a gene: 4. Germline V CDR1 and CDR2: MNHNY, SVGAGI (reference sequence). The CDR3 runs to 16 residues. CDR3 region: CASSSGLAANTGELFF. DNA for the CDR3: TGTGCCAGCAGTTCCGGACTAGCGGCCAACACCGGGGAGCTGTTTTTT.

CDR3 DNA sequence: TGTGCCAGCAGCGCCGGGACTAGCGGCTCCTACGAGCAGTACTTC. Residues: CASSAGTSGSYEQYF. The chain has TRBV12-1 and TRBJ2-7; the table's TRBD2 call for D was not verified on the DNA. TRBV12-1 is classified as a pseudogene. The CDR3 is 15 amino acids.

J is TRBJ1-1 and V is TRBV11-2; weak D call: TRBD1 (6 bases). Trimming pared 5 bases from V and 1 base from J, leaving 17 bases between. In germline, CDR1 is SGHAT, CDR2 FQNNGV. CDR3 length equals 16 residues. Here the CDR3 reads CASSPHPDRTNTEAFF. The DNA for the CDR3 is TGTGCCAGCAGCCCACACCCGGACAGAACGAACACTGAAGCTTTCTTT. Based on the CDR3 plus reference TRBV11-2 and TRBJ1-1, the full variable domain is EAGVAQSPRYKIIEKRQSVAFWCNPISGHATLYWYQQILGQGPKLLIQFQNNGVVDDSQLPKDRFSAERLKGVDSTLKIQPAKLEDSAVYLCASSPHPDRTNTEAFFGQGTRLTVV.

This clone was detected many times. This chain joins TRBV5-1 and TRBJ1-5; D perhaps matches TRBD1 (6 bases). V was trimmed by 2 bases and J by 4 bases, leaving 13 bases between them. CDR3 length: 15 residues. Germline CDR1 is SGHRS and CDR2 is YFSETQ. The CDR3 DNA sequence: TGCGCCAGCAGCTTCGATGGGCAGGGGAATCAGCCCCAGCATTTT. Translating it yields CASSFDGQGNQPQHF.

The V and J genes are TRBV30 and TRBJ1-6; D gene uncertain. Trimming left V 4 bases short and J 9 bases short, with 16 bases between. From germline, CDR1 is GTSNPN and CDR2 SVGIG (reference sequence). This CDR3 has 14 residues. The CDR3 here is CAWKKPPTSSPLHF. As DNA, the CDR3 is TGTGCCTGGAAAAAACCCCCAACTAGTTCACCCCTCCACTTT.

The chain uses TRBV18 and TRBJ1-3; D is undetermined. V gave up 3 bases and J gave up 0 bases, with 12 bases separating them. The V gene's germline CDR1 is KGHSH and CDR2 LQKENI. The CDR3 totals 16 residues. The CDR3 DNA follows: TGTGCCAGCTCACCCGGGTCGACCCGCTCTGGAAACACCATATATTTT. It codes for CASSPGSTRSGNTIYF.

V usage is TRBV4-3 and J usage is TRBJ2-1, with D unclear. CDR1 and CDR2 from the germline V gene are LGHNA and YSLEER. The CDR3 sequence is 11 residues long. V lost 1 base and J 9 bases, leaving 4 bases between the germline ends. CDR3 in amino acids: CASSQGSEQFF. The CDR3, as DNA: TGCGCCAGCAGCCAAGGGAGTGAGCAGTTCTTC.

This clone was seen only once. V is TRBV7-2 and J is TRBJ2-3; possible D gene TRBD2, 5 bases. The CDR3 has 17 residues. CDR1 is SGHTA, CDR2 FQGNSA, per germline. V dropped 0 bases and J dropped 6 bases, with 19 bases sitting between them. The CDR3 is CASSLASVGGRADTQYF. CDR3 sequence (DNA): TGTGCCAGCAGCTTAGCTTCGGTTGGAGGTAGGGCGGATACGCAGTATTTT.

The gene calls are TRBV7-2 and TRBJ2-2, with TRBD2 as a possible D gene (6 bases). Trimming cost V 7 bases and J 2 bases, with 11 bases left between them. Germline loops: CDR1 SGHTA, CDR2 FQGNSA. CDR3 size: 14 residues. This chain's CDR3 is CASMLGGNTGELFF. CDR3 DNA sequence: TGTGCCAGCATGCTGGGGGGAAACACCGGGGAGCTGTTTTTT.

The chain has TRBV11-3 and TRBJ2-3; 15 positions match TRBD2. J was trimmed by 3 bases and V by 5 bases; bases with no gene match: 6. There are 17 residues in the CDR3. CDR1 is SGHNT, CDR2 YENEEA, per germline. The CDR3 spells CASSQGLAGGVTDTQYF. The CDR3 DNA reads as TGTGCCAGCAGCCAGGGACTAGCGGGGGGAGTTACAGATACGCAGTATTTT. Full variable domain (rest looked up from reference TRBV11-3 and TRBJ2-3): EAGVVQSPRYKIIEKKQPVAFWCNPISGHNTLYWYLQNLGQGPELLIRYENEEAVDDSQLPKDRFSAERLKGVDSTLKIQPAELGDSAVYLCASSQGLAGGVTDTQYFGPGTRLTVL.

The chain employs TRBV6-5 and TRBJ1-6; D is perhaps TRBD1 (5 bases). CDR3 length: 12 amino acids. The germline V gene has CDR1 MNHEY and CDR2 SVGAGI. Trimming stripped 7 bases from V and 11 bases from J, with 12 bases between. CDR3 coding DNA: TGTGCCAGCACACTCCGGGGGGCACCCCTCCACTTT. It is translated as CASTLRGAPLHF.

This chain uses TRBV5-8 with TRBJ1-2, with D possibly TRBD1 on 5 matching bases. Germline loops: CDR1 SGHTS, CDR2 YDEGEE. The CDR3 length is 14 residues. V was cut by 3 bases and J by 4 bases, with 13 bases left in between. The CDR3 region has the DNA TGTGCCAGCAGCTCTCGGCAGGGTTTCTATGGCTACACCTTC. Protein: CASSSRQGFYGYTF.

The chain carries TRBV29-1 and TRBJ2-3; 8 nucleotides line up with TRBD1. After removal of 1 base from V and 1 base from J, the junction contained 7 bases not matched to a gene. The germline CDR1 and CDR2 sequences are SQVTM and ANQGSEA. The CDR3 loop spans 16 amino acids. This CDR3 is CSVEGAPGQGTDTQYF. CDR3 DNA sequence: TGCAGCGTTGAAGGGGCCCCGGGACAGGGCACAGATACGCAGTATTTT.

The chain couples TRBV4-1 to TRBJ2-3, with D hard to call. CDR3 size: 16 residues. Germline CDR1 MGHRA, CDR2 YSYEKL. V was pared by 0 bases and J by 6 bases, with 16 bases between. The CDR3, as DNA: TGCGCCAGCAGCCAAGAGTGGAGACCCGCGTTGGATACGCAGTATTTT. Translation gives CASSQEWRPALDTQYF.

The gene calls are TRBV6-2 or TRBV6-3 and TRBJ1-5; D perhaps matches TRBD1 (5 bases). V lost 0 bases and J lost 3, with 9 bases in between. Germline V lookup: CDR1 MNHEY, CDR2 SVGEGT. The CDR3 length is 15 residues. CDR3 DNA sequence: TGTGCCAGCAGTTACTCGGGGGGGGTCAATCAGCCCCAGCATTTT. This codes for CASSYSGGVNQPQHF.

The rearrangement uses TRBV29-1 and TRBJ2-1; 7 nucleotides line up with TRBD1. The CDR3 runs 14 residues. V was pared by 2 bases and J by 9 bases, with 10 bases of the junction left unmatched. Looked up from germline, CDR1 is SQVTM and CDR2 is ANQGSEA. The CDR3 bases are TGCAGCGTTGAACCCCAGGGGGATGGGGGTGAGCAGTTCTTC. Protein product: CSVEPQGDGGEQFF.